This T cell receptor beta chain emerged from a study of shared clonotypes between healthy human individuals. Study-wide background: Each donor had three CD4 naive, three CD4 memory, two CD8 naive and one CD8 memory plate. Overall study findings and caveats: Among several donors, around 5% of naive CD4 clonotypes were found in common.

In the case of this clone: Its antigen is not identified.

Terminally differentiated effector memory CD45RA+ cells were left out of the naive CD8 fraction, which was CD45RO-negative and positively selected for CCR7. Investigators spread the genomic DNA of each subset evenly over several immunoSEQ plates. The protocol was immunoSEQ multiplex PCR, while the TCRdb copy is restricted to in-frame clones and leaves out a portion. The table shows approximately 1.9 million clones, with 90% to 95% occurring only once. Germline V gene data show CDR1 as MDHEN and CDR2 as SYDVKM. This CDR3 comprises 16 residues. V was trimmed by 7 bases and J by 4 bases, leaving 22 bases between them.

The clonotype originates from a man aged 18 to 35 in good health. Some clones in this sample may be carry-over from other donors' samples. This rearrangement joins TRBV28 to TRBJ2-5; tentatively, D is TRBD2 (6 bases). The sequencing input was naive CD8+ T cells from PBMCs. The CDR3 spells CASTSGERARSETQYF. The CDR3 region has the DNA TGTGCCAGCACCTCCGGGGAGCGGGCACGATCAGAGACCCAGTACTTC.